This section outlines one T cell receptor (beta chain) sequence together with its context. The source of the sample is a study of blood T cell repertoires in COVID-19. Study as a whole: Both acute and convalescent COVID-19 samples were obtained from the United States, Italy and Spain. PBMCs, B-cell-depleted T cells, or T cells were the source of the cDNA or gDNA that made up the material.

Per the study methods: Reference gene primer amplification gave nucleated cell count estimates. TCRdb's copy holds only in-frame clones and misses some; the assay was immunoSEQ multiplex PCR. V and J calls and clone size are as listed in that table; D and trimming were resolved from the DNA. The sample contains 150,000 or so clones, 88% of which appear only once. The CDR3 has 13 amino acids. Germline V gene lookup returns CDR1 MNHEY and CDR2 SMNVEV (reference sequence). With V trimmed by 5 bases and J by 8 bases, 6 bases remained unmatched. This receptor was obtained from a human donor in a cohort sampled during active COVID-19. Sequenced material: peripheral blood. The V gene is TRBV27, the J gene TRBJ1-2, with 9 bases identical to TRBD1. CDR3 DNA sequence: TGTGCCAGCAGTCCGCGGACAGGGGAAGGCTACACCTTC. As protein: CASSPRTGEGYTF.